This T cell receptor beta chain is from a study of PD-1 blockade in classical Hodgkin lymphoma. In the case of this clone: The antigen is unknown.

This CDR3 is built from 15 residues. V was trimmed by 1 base and J by 2 bases, leaving 12 bases between them. From germline, CDR1 is SGHVS and CDR2 FQNEAQ. Study-wide findings and caveats: Repertoire difference causes, possibly disease activity or prior therapy, remain undefined. Patients with a complete response exhibited baseline diversity comparable to newly diagnosed patients.

Using immunoSEQ multiplex PCR, the repertoire was profiled, and TCRdb retains in-frame clones only, with some absent. The sample has about 60,000 clones; about 89% are singletons. Sample time point: cycle 4 day 1 (C4D1), after 6 weeks of nivolumab. Every patient relapsed after autologous stem cell transplantation, and brentuximab vedotin exposure varied. The sequencing here drew on peripheral blood mononuclear cells (PBMCs), taken before the fourth cycle of nivolumab. The TCR originated in a human donor with classical Hodgkin lymphoma. This chain links TRBV7-8 with TRBJ2-7, with unresolved D. The CDR3 DNA is TGTGCCAGCAGCTTAGACTACTTATTAGCCTACGAGCAGTACTTC. Its translation is CASSLDYLLAYEQYF.